Below are 14 T cell receptor beta chains sequenced from a single sample in a study of cytomegalovirus exposure and HLA in healthy donors. It was with 60 Vbeta and 13 Jbeta primers that the PCR ran. Some clones are missing from TCRdb's copy, which holds only in-frame ones; the method was immunoSEQ multiplex PCR. The repertoire includes about 150,000 clones, around 80% of them detected once, and less than 3.5% sits in the top ten. Sample: PBMCs. These receptors were collected from a woman aged 25 to 39 in good health and CMV-seronegative.

In its sample, this clone was seen once. The chain uses TRBV25-1 and TRBJ2-3, with 8 bases matching TRBD2. This CDR3 spans 16 amino acids. The germline CDR1 and CDR2 sequences are MGHDK and SYGVNS. The junction had 7 bases not matched to a gene; V was cut back by 1 base and J by 4 bases. CDR3 in DNA: TGTGCCAGCAGTGAATCCTTCAGCGGGAGTCCAGATACGCAGTATTTT. Amino acids: CASSESFSGSPDTQYF.

The V call is TRBV20-1, the J call TRBJ2-3; maybe TRBD2 (5 bases). CDR1 is DFQATT and CDR2 is SNEGSKA in the germline V gene (reference sequence). The CDR3 extends over 11 amino acids. V was trimmed by 1 base and J by 6 bases, leaving 5 bases between them. This chain's CDR3 is CSARVADTQYF. CDR3 coding DNA: TGCAGTGCTAGAGTAGCGGATACGCAGTATTTT.

The chain carries TRBV5-8 and TRBJ2-1; tentative D call: TRBD1 (6 bases). V was trimmed by 3 bases and J by 15 bases, leaving 16 bases between them. Germline lookup yields CDR1 SGHTS and CDR2 YDEGEE. CDR3 length: 12 amino acids. CDR3 sequence (DNA): TGTGCCAGCAGCTATCCGACAGGTCGACCGTTCTTC. It specifies CASSYPTGRPFF. Filled out from reference TRBV5-8 and TRBJ2-1, the complete variable domain reads EAGVTQSPTHLIKTRGQQATLRCSPISGHTSVYWYQQALGLGLQFLLWYDEGEERNRGNFPPRFSGRQFPNYSSELNVNALELEDSALYLCASSYPTGRPFFGPGTRLTVL.

This sequence joins TRBV19 and TRBJ1-1; 8 nucleotides match TRBD1. Germline V gene lookup returns CDR1 LNHDA and CDR2 SQIVND (reference sequence). The length of the CDR3 is 18 residues. The trim removed 5 bases at V and 0 bases at J, leaving 14 bases unmatched. The CDR3 sequence is CASSPIYRGGTMNTEAFF. DNA of the CDR3: TGTGCCAGTAGTCCGATATACAGGGGGGGAACCATGAACACTGAAGCTTTCTTT.

J is TRBJ2-1 and V is TRBV27; a weak D match, TRBD2 (7 bases). This CDR3 has 15 amino acids. Germline lookup yields CDR1 MNHEY and CDR2 SMNVEV (reference sequence). Trimming shortened V by 1 base and J by 8 bases, and 15 bases separated the two germline ends. DNA of the CDR3: TGTGCCAGCAGTTTATTTACAGGGCTAGCGGATGAGCAGTTCTTC. This encodes CASSLFTGLADEQFF.

This clone was seen only a few times. The chain has TRBV6-5 and TRBJ1-1; maybe TRBD1 (6 bases). Trimming took off 6 bases at V and 3 bases at J, with 14 bases between the two ends. The germline CDR1 and CDR2 sequences are MNHEY and SVGAGI. The CDR3 is 14 residues long. The CDR3, as DNA: TGTGCCAGCAGGGTCGACAGGCTCCACACTGAAGCTTTCTTT. Translated: CASRVDRLHTEAFF.

The V call is TRBV27, the J call TRBJ1-1; D remains ambiguous. V was pared by 2 bases and J by 6 bases, with 10 bases between. Germline V gene lookup returns CDR1 MNHEY and CDR2 SMNVEV (reference sequence). This CDR3 contains 13 residues. The CDR3, as DNA: TGTGCCAGCAGTTTAATTGGAGGCGCTGAAGCTTTCTTT. This encodes CASSLIGGAEAFF.

This clone appeared a single time. This sequence joins TRBV19 and TRBJ2-1; TRBD1 matches at 8 bases. The trim removed 5 bases at V and 1 base at J, leaving 13 bases unmatched. Germline V CDR1 and CDR2: LNHDA, SQIVND (reference sequence). CDR3 length: 18 residues. This chain's CDR3 is CASSGPLGQGKSYNEQFF. Written as DNA, the CDR3 is TGTGCCAGTAGTGGCCCTCTCGGACAGGGTAAGTCCTACAATGAGCAGTTCTTC.

This chain connects TRBV5-1 to TRBJ2-2, with TRBD1 identical over 7 bases. The CDR3 has 15 residues. V was pared by 4 bases and J by 1 base, with 4 bases of the junction left unmatched. Germline V lookup: CDR1 SGHRS, CDR2 YFSETQ. This chain's CDR3 is CASSLGQLNTGELFF. CDR3 nucleotide sequence: TGCGCCAGCAGCCTGGGACAGTTGAACACCGGGGAGCTGTTTTTT.

This clone showed up just a few times. This chain uses TRBV2 with TRBJ2-3, with 7 bases that match TRBD1. The CDR3 has 13 amino acids. V dropped 6 bases and J dropped 5; count of bases not matched to a gene: 5. Germline CDR1 is SNHLY and CDR2 is FYNNEI. This CDR3 reads CASRDTGEDTQYF. As DNA, the CDR3 is TGTGCCAGCAGGGATACAGGGGAAGATACGCAGTATTTT.

The chain has TRBV18 and TRBJ2-5; 11 positions agree with TRBD2. This CDR3 spans 16 amino acids. Unmatched junction bases numbered 8, after V lost 6 bases and J lost 2 bases. Germline V gene sequence: CDR1 KGHSH, CDR2 LQKENI. The CDR3 nucleotides are TGTGCCAGCTCCCAAAGACTAGCGGGGACTCAAGAGACCCAGTACTTC. Protein: CASSQRLAGTQETQYF.

The genes are TRBV27 and TRBJ2-7; 7 bases match TRBD1. CDR1 MNHEY and CDR2 SMNVEV come from the germline V gene (reference sequence). The CDR3 runs to 17 residues. With 1 base clipped from V and 2 bases from J, the junction kept 11 bases outside the gene matches. CDR3 sequence: CASSLFPAGTATYEQYF. The CDR3 bases are TGTGCCAGCAGTTTATTCCCAGCCGGGACAGCTACCTACGAGCAGTACTTC.

V usage is TRBV30 and J usage is TRBJ2-7; tentatively, D is TRBD1 (5 bases). Germline values: CDR1 GTSNPN, CDR2 SVGIG (reference sequence). The CDR3 spans 12 residues. Trimming shortened V by 5 bases and J by 9 bases, and 17 bases separated the two germline ends. The CDR3 region has the DNA TGTGCCTGGTCGAGTAGCAGGGCGGTGCAGTACTTC. Its translation is CAWSSSRAVQYF.

Comment on this clone: Additional DNA sequences in this sample encode the identical CDR3. The chain joins TRBV2 to TRBJ2-3; 9 bases are shared with TRBD2. This CDR3 contains 16 residues. Trimming took 4 bases from V and 1 from J; bases not matched to a gene: 6. Germline-derived CDR1 and CDR2 are SNHLY and FYNNEI. Here the CDR3 reads CASSAPWTSGTDTQYF. CDR3 nucleotide sequence: TGTGCCAGCAGTGCCCCCTGGACTAGCGGCACAGATACGCAGTATTTT.